The text below deals with one T cell receptor beta chain. What it binds is unknown. Primers included in the PCR were 60 Vbeta and 13 Jbeta primers. The repertoire was sequenced with immunoSEQ multiplex PCR; TCRdb's copy has only in-frame clones and lacks some. The sample consists of more than 110,000 clones, about 80% of them appearing once. Germline assignment: CDR1 LNHDA and CDR2 SQIVND (reference sequence). CDR3 size: 13 residues. The germline V and J ends were trimmed by 5 bases and 0 bases, with 7 bases remaining between them. The sample comes from a study of cytomegalovirus exposure and HLA in healthy donors. Findings of the study overall: HLA alleles were associated with 17,000 or so TCR beta sequences in a later analysis at 0.05 false discovery rate.

Sample: PBMCs. The TCR comes from a man under 40 in good health and CMV-seropositive. V usage is TRBV19 and J usage is TRBJ1-1; a possible D gene is TRBD1 (5 bases). CDR3 protein: CASSDRLNTEAFF. CDR3 nucleotides: TGTGCCAGTAGTGACAGATTGAACACTGAAGCTTTCTTT.